These 2 T cell receptor beta chains came from one sample sequenced in a study of diagnostic markers for celiac disease. TCRdb re-called the reads; every CDR3 protein appears as one record, without DNA. Here the sample table reports 5,500 to 7,000 distinct CDR3 sequences. What was sequenced was either unsorted cells or a sorted T cell fraction (not recorded which). The receptors were gathered from a human donor. This table probably holds off-target reads from a library built for another chain.

The chain is built from TRBV4-1 and TRBJ2-2; the TCRdb call, TRBD2, lacks DNA for checking. The CDR3 is 17 amino acids. The V gene's germline CDR1 is MGHRA and CDR2 YSYEKL. CDR3 protein: CASSPGGLAGFTGELFF.

V and J are TRBV10-3 and TRBJ2-7; TCRdb names TRBD1, which stays unverified in the absence of DNA. CDR1 is ENHRY, CDR2 SYGVKD, per germline. This CDR3 comprises 13 residues. The CDR3 sequence: CATSGTESYEQYF.